This entry is about one T cell receptor beta chain. The sample comes from a study of blood T cell repertoires in COVID-19. The CDR3 loop spans 14 amino acids. The germline V gene encodes CDR1 MDHEN and CDR2 SYDVKM. Trimming stripped 4 bases from V and 3 bases from J, with 13 bases between. The table came from immunoSEQ multiplex PCR; TCRdb's copy has only in-frame clones and leaves some out. The data contain 100,000 to 150,000 clones, over 80% of them singletons. This TCR derives from a man aged 60 to 75 with acute or convalescent COVID-19. This rearrangement joins TRBV28 to TRBJ2-7; D is ambiguous. The sequencing sample was made of peripheral blood. This CDR3 is CASSSRMSSYEQYF. In DNA form, the CDR3 reads TGTGCCAGCAGTTCGAGGATGTCCAGCTACGAGCAGTACTTC. The variable domain in full, with the rest retrieved from reference TRBV28 and TRBJ2-7, is DVKVTQSSRYLVKRTGEKVFLECVQDMDHENMFWYRQDPGLGLRLIYFSYDVKMKEKGDIPEGYSVSREKKERFSLILESASTNQTSMYLCASSSRMSSYEQYFGPGTRLTVT.